This is a list of T cell receptor beta chains from one sample in a study of T cell changes during pregnancy in multiple sclerosis. TCRdb's copy holds only in-frame clones and misses some; the assay was immunoSEQ multiplex PCR. The table has 60,000 to 95,000 clones, approximately 90% seen once. The specimen was CD4+ T cells from peripheral blood mononuclear cells, collected before pregnancy. The receptors were sampled from a female donor with multiple sclerosis, enrolled in a pregnancy study. CDR3s include the opening cysteine and the closing phenylalanine or tryptophan. The D gene is left open where the match is weak. The size field is filled for only some rows; it gives once, few, many or a size class.

abundance: NA
v_gene: TRBV19
d_gene: TRBD2
j_gene: TRBJ2-1
CDR3nt: TGTGCCAGTAAAAAAACTAGCGGGAGTTCCAACAATGAGCAGTTCTTC
CDR3aa: CASKKTSGSSNNEQFF

abundance: NA
v_gene: TRBV27
d_gene: TRBD2
j_gene: TRBJ2-2
CDR3nt: TGTGCCAGCAGCCCCCTGGGACTAGCGGGAGGGCCGGGCGGGGAGCTGTTTTTT
CDR3aa: CASSPLGLAGGPGGELFF

abundance: NA
v_gene: TRBV30
d_gene: NA
j_gene: TRBJ1-5
CDR3nt: TGTGCCTGGAGTGATTACGGGGGACTTTCGAATCAGCCCCAGCATTTT
CDR3aa: CAWSDYGGLSNQPQHF

abundance: few
v_gene: TRBV2
d_gene: NA
j_gene: TRBJ2-1
CDR3nt: TGTGCCAGCGGGGCATCCTACAATGAGCAGTTCTTC
CDR3aa: CASGASYNEQFF

abundance: NA
v_gene: TRBV5-1
d_gene: TRBD2
j_gene: TRBJ2-2
CDR3nt: TGCGCCAGCAGCTGGGGGGGGAAGAACACCGGGGAGCTGTTTTTT
CDR3aa: CASSWGGKNTGELFF

abundance: NA
v_gene: TRBV6-5
d_gene: NA
j_gene: TRBJ1-2
CDR3nt: TGTGCCAGCAGTTACTCGCGGGTGACTAACTATGGCTACACCTTC
CDR3aa: CASSYSRVTNYGYTF

abundance: NA
v_gene: TRBV6-5
d_gene: NA
j_gene: TRBJ2-7
CDR3nt: TGTGCCAGCAGCCTCGACTGGAGGGAGCAGTACTTC
CDR3aa: CASSLDWREQYF

abundance: NA
v_gene: TRBV23-1
d_gene: TRBD1
j_gene: TRBJ1-6
CDR3nt: TGCGCCAGCAGTCAAATGACAGGGGGGTCCTATAATTCACCCCTCCACTTT
CDR3aa: CASSQMTGGSYNSPLHF

abundance: NA
v_gene: TRBV5-5
d_gene: TRBD1
j_gene: TRBJ2-3
CDR3nt: TGTGCCAGCAGCTTGCGACAGGGGGGGACAGATACGCAGTATTTT
CDR3aa: CASSLRQGGTDTQYF

abundance: NA
v_gene: TRBV5-1
d_gene: TRBD2
j_gene: TRBJ2-3
CDR3nt: TGCGCCAGCAGACTAGCGGGATCTAGCACAGATACGCAGTATTTT
CDR3aa: CASRLAGSSTDTQYF

abundance: NA
v_gene: TRBV6-1
d_gene: NA
j_gene: TRBJ1-1
CDR3nt: TGTGCCAGCAGGGAGGTGGTTAACACTGAAGCTTTCTTT
CDR3aa: CASREVVNTEAFF

abundance: NA
v_gene: TRBV4-2
d_gene: NA
j_gene: TRBJ1-1
CDR3nt: TGTGCCAGCAGCCCGCTCGGGACAAAGAACACTGAAGCTTTCTTT
CDR3aa: CASSPLGTKNTEAFF

abundance: NA
v_gene: TRBV6-1
d_gene: NA
j_gene: TRBJ2-7
CDR3nt: TGTGCCAGCAGTGAAGAACCTCGGGGGAGCGAGCAGTACTTC
CDR3aa: CASSEEPRGSEQYF

abundance: NA
v_gene: TRBV11-2
d_gene: TRBD2
j_gene: TRBJ2-2
CDR3nt: TGTGCCAGCAGCTTCCGACTAGCGGAGGGTTCCGGGGAGCTGTTTTTT
CDR3aa: CASSFRLAEGSGELFF

abundance: NA
v_gene: TRBV19
d_gene: NA
j_gene: TRBJ1-2
CDR3nt: TGTGCCAGTAGTGTGGGGGCTGGCTACACCTTC
CDR3aa: CASSVGAGYTF

abundance: NA
v_gene: TRBV7-5
d_gene: NA
j_gene: TRBJ2-1
CDR3nt: TGTGCCAGAAGCTTACCCGTCGGCGGGAGCTACAATGAGCAGTTCTTC
CDR3aa: CARSLPVGGSYNEQFF

abundance: once
v_gene: TRBV30
d_gene: NA
j_gene: TRBJ1-2
CDR3nt: TGTGCCTGGAGTGTACCAGGGATAAACCATGGCTACACCTTC
CDR3aa: CAWSVPGINHGYTF

abundance: NA
v_gene: TRBV5-6
d_gene: NA
j_gene: TRBJ1-2
CDR3nt: TGTGCCAGCAGCTTCCGGTTAGAAGGCTACACCTTC
CDR3aa: CASSFRLEGYTF

abundance: NA
v_gene: TRBV30
d_gene: NA
j_gene: TRBJ1-5
CDR3nt: TGTGCCTGGAGTGCGGCCGTGGGGAGTCAGCCCCAGCATTTT
CDR3aa: CAWSAAVGSQPQHF

abundance: once
v_gene: TRBV7-8
d_gene: TRBD1
j_gene: TRBJ1-1
CDR3nt: TGTGCCAGCAGCAGTACCGGGACAGCCGAAGCTTTCTTT
CDR3aa: CASSSTGTAEAFF

abundance: few
v_gene: TRBV6-1
d_gene: NA
j_gene: TRBJ1-3
CDR3nt: TGTGCCAGCAGTGAATATTGGCAGGGGACTACTGGAAACACCATATATTTT
CDR3aa: CASSEYWQGTTGNTIYF

abundance: NA
v_gene: TRBV5-1
d_gene: NA
j_gene: TRBJ2-2
CDR3nt: TGCGCCAGCAGCTTTGGGCTCACGAACACCGGGGAGCTGTTTTTT
CDR3aa: CASSFGLTNTGELFF

abundance: NA
v_gene: TRBV29-1
d_gene: TRBD1
j_gene: TRBJ2-1
CDR3nt: TGCAGCGTTGCCCAAGAGCCGGGACAGGGGATGAATGAGCAGTTCTTC
CDR3aa: CSVAQEPGQGMNEQFF

abundance: NA
v_gene: TRBV19
d_gene: NA
j_gene: TRBJ2-7
CDR3nt: TGTGCCAGTAGTCCCTTCTATGGCGGGAACTCCTACGAGCAGTACTTC
CDR3aa: CASSPFYGGNSYEQYF

abundance: NA
v_gene: TRBV27
d_gene: NA
j_gene: TRBJ2-7
CDR3nt: TGTGCCAGCAAGTCCGAGCGAGTGAACTACGAGCAGTACTTC
CDR3aa: CASKSERVNYEQYF

abundance: NA
v_gene: TRBV7-8
d_gene: NA
j_gene: TRBJ1-1
CDR3nt: TGTGCCAGCAGCTTAGGGCAGGGGTACACTGAAGCTTTCTTT
CDR3aa: CASSLGQGYTEAFF

abundance: once
v_gene: TRBV5-1
d_gene: NA
j_gene: TRBJ1-1
CDR3nt: TGCGCCAGCAGCAAAACAGGGAGAGAAATGAACACTGAAGCTTTCTTT
CDR3aa: CASSKTGREMNTEAFF

abundance: NA
v_gene: TRBV7-8
d_gene: NA
j_gene: TRBJ1-1
CDR3nt: TGTGCCAGCAGCCGACAGTTCGGGAACACTGAAGCTTTCTTT
CDR3aa: CASSRQFGNTEAFF

abundance: NA
v_gene: TRBV6-6
d_gene: NA
j_gene: TRBJ2-7
CDR3nt: TGTGCCAGCAGTTACATCCGGAGGGACGAGCAGTACTTC
CDR3aa: CASSYIRRDEQYF

abundance: NA
v_gene: TRBV11-1
d_gene: NA
j_gene: TRBJ1-6
CDR3nt: TGTGCCAGCAGCTTATCAGATTTCAATTCACCCCTCCACTTT
CDR3aa: CASSLSDFNSPLHF

abundance: NA
v_gene: TRBV18
d_gene: NA
j_gene: TRBJ2-1
CDR3nt: TGTGCCAGCTCACCCTCACACTACAATGAGCAGTTCTTC
CDR3aa: CASSPSHYNEQFF

abundance: NA
v_gene: TRBV7-2
d_gene: NA
j_gene: TRBJ1-6
CDR3nt: TGTGCCAGCAGCGCCGGCAGGGTCTATAATTCACCCCTCCACTTT
CDR3aa: CASSAGRVYNSPLHF

abundance: NA
v_gene: TRBV27
d_gene: TRBD2
j_gene: TRBJ2-7
CDR3nt: TGTGCCAGCAGCCCGCGACTAGCGGGAGGGATAGTTATCACGAACTACGAGCAGTACTTC
CDR3aa: CASSPRLAGGIVITNYEQYF

abundance: NA
v_gene: TRBV6-5
d_gene: TRBD1
j_gene: TRBJ1-2
CDR3nt: TGTGCCAGCAGTCGTCCGGGACAGGGTGCAAATGGCTACACCTTC
CDR3aa: CASSRPGQGANGYTF

abundance: NA
v_gene: TRBV13
d_gene: NA
j_gene: TRBJ2-7
CDR3nt: TGTGCCAGCAGCCTAACGAGCTGGGAAGCGGAGACCTACGAGCAGTACTTC
CDR3aa: CASSLTSWEAETYEQYF

abundance: NA
v_gene: TRBV5-6
d_gene: TRBD2
j_gene: TRBJ2-3
CDR3nt: TGTGCCAGCACCGTAGGGGCTAGCGGGAGGCCCAACACAGATACGCAGTATTTT
CDR3aa: CASTVGASGRPNTDTQYF

abundance: NA
v_gene: TRBV14
d_gene: NA
j_gene: TRBJ1-2
CDR3nt: TGTGCCAGCAGCCCTTCTCGACAGTATGGCTACACCTTC
CDR3aa: CASSPSRQYGYTF